This T cell receptor (beta chain) derives from a study of shared clonotypes between healthy human individuals. The study, taken as a whole, reports: Only blood was sampled, and tissue TCR repertoires likely differ from blood ones. Represented diversity, genetic and exposure-history alike, was limited by few donors.

The assay used deep level. Repertoires were generated with immunoSEQ multiplex PCR, while TCRdb's copy carries only in-frame clones and drops some. Here the sample spans 520,000 or so clones, less than 85% being singletons. Details on this clone: Antigen specificity is unknown.

The CDR3 loop spans 16 amino acids. V was clipped by 2 bases and J by 3 bases; unmatched bases: 4. Sequences were obtained from PBMCs. The sequence derives from a woman between 40 and 55 years old in good health. Some clones in this sample may be carry-over from other donors' samples. This chain uses TRBV23-1 with TRBJ2-2, with 9 positions matching TRBD1. TRBV23-1 is an ORF for which the function is uncertain. The DNA for the CDR3 is TGCGCCAGCAGTCAAGGGACAGGGAGGGACACCGGGGAGCTGTTTTTT. This gives the protein CASSQGTGRDTGELFF.